This T cell receptor beta chain comes out of a study of cytomegalovirus exposure and HLA in healthy donors (dated 2017 in TCRdb). Describing the broader study: In an earlier analysis of some 550 of the donors, roughly 300 Gb of sequence data and 117 million unique TCR beta sequences from about 190 million T cells were reported. The genetic ancestry cluster associated with self-reported Caucasian donors included about 84% of the 398 genotyped donors. All discovery cohort repertoires had been generated on a single sequencing platform. A few DR-DQ haplotypes were treated as single units for association and clustering because of strong linkage in the cohort. Donor age, sex, ethnicity and CMV serostatus were collected together with the repertoire data. A later genetic analysis took genome-wide SNP genotypes for about three fifths of the roughly 700 donors and used that subset as a discovery cohort. Across around 400 genotyped donors of the cohort, an average of approximately 220,000 unique TCR beta nucleotide sequences per donor were sequenced, and roughly a sixth of those sequences were non-productive. In the later analysis, no new phenotypic data were used to find candidate immune exposures; instead, reliance was placed on TCR beta sequences and their occurrence across donors. To predict cytomegalovirus infection status, the study combined high-throughput TCR immunosequencing, statistical association of individual TCRs with disease status, and machine learning. To study patterns of TCR occurrence, a later analysis re-analyzed previously published TCR beta repertoires from around 700 donors and added high-resolution HLA genotyping. The study aimed to test whether cataloging public T cell receptors could reveal signatures of past pathogen exposure. Typing coverage differed by locus: A, B, C, DRB1 and DQB1 were typed in roughly 620-640 donors, DQA1 in 522, DPA1 in approximately 610, and DPB1 in 472. Besides the first cohort of 550 to 750 subjects, a separate validation cohort made up of 120 different subjects was used. An early release covering roughly 580 HLA-typed donors comprised 250 to 350 gigabases of sequencing data and 85 million or so unique TCR sequences. The study profiled the T cell repertoires of approximately 700 subjects by immunosequencing and related them to cytomegalovirus serostatus. HLA typing included class I and class II loci at four-digit resolution. To decide whether each TCR beta V gene segment behaved as functional or pseudogenic, an earlier analysis of 587 of the donors relied on high-throughput TCR beta sequencing. Points the paper makes about the study in general: Some IMGT-functional V segments, including TRBV6-2 and TRBV6-3, could not be told apart with the 87-base-pair reads, so those segments were excluded. The cohort was sequenced for TCR beta chains only, and without alpha or paired-chain data the features that could be detected were limited. Because some donors lacked HLA typing at each locus, the association tests relied only on the typed subset. According to the authors, the approach could potentially be generalized to other disease states and immunological phenotypes. Most TCR sequences were observed very rarely across donors, whereas some public TCRs were present in many individuals. A group of highly shared sequence variants was considered likely to be a technical artifact of the sequencing pipeline. When HLA alleles, especially DR and DQ, strongly co-occurred, TCR associations were difficult to assign to individual alleles. Sequencing depth was assumed to be roughly uniform across donors in the presence/absence analyses, though that assumption may not hold. A later analysis found that TCR association rates varied across HLA loci, with DRB1 alleles showing the most associated TCRs and HLA-C alleles the fewest. A later analysis associated about 17,000 TCR beta sequences with specific HLA alleles at a false discovery rate of 0.05. A total of 150 or so TCR beta chains were listed by the study as associated with cytomegalovirus. A later genetic analysis associated a missense DCLRE1C variant with V-gene and J-gene trimming of TCR beta chains, and an independent cohort replicated the association. CMV serostatus was the only immune exposure information available for the cohort. A few of the identified cytomegalovirus-associated TCR beta chains were confirmed in vitro to be specific for cytomegalovirus antigens. A further reported finding was that TCR beta sequences accurately predicted the HLA-A and HLA-B alleles for most subjects in the first cohort. In both the original and validation cohorts, the classifier was reported to diagnose cytomegalovirus status with high specificity and sensitivity. In a later analysis, several top co-occurrence clusters were reported to appear linked to parvovirus B19, influenza, CMV and Epstein-Barr virus. According to a later analysis, most CMV-associated TCR beta chains appeared to be HLA-restricted, and the HLA associations seemed to be driven largely by CMV exposure. A later analysis found that HLA-associated TCR beta chains were more clonally expanded and had lower generation probabilities than equally common non-associated chains. Because counts were too low, around 18 rarely observed V segments, including chromosome 9 orphons, were left out of the earlier analysis of 500 to 750 of the donors. An earlier analysis of around 600 of the donors showed that most TCR beta V segments appeared in productive rearrangements either about 87% or about 30% of the time, which broadly matched IMGT annotations. Correlated functional status among segregating V segments might be attributable to linkage disequilibrium, but an unknown experimental factor could not be ruled out. Compared with the roughly 670-donor mean, donors in an Asian-associated ancestry cluster had fewer N-insertions in productive TCRs, according to a later genetic analysis.

Cut back by 2 bases and 4 bases, the V and J ends lie 9 bases apart. The CDR3, from cysteine to phenylalanine, totals 13 residues. Only the CDR3 part of the read is kept: 39 bases, read in frame from the first base. CDR1 is given as MNHNY and CDR2 as SVGAGI, both from the germline V gene (reference sequence). Preparation of the library involved the immunoSEQ multiplex PCR assay. For the multiplex PCR, a mixture combining 60 forward primers for TCR Vbeta segments and 13 reverse primers for TCR Jbeta segments was used. Amplification of the CDR3 region of rearranged TCR beta genes was performed with a multiplex PCR assay on genomic DNA. The amplified TCR beta libraries were sequenced on the Illumina HiSeq System as 87-base-pair reads. Processing in the source paper ran as follows. In a later analysis, tens of millions of unique TCR beta chains were counted across the 690 or so repertoires, and about 10 million of these chains were shared by at least two donors. A nearest-neighbor algorithm error-corrected the raw reads and collapsed the reads into unique sequences, merging closely related sequences to remove PCR and sequencing errors. To assign V, D and J gene segments, CDR3 sequences were aligned to IMGT reference sequences. For a sequence to be retained, a match of at least six nucleotides to both a V gene segment and a J gene segment was required. A rearrangement counted as productive if the CDR3 had no stop codons and remained in frame with V and J, and every other rearrangement counted as non-productive. CDR3 was defined according to IMGT convention as the region running from the second conserved V-encoded cysteine to the conserved J-encoded phenylalanine. In an earlier analysis of roughly 610 of the donors, sequences lacking an unambiguous match to a single V gene segment were excluded. An earlier analysis of several hundred of the donors called V segments functional above 56.7% productive rearrangements and segregating when the between-donor standard deviation exceeded 5%. A statistical classification framework was built to diagnose cytomegalovirus status from the catalog of TCR beta chain sequences. In a later analysis, V and J genes were assigned by comparing TCR nucleotide sequences against IMGT/GENE-DB human TR gene sequences. The TCRdist pipeline was used in a later analysis to assign CDR3 sequences and most-parsimonious VDJ recombination scenarios. In a later analysis, each TCR beta chain was defined by its CDR3 amino acid sequence together with its V-gene family, and reads without a unique V-gene family were excluded. To address suspected cross-contamination and a sequencing artifact, a later analysis removed over 500 highly shared, low-generation-probability nucleotide sequences. In a later analysis, a clonal expansion index was calculated for each public chain from normalized within-repertoire ranks of inferred template counts. In a later analysis, generation probabilities were computed using a VDJ recombination model fitted to out-of-frame rearrangements, and the results were checked against IGoR. A later analysis scored TCR-TCR, TCR-HLA and TCR-CMV co-occurrence with hypergeometric tests, applying a repertoire-size bias correction to TCR pairs. False discovery rates were estimated in a later analysis by permuting HLA or CMV assignments 20 times. In a later analysis, co-occurring TCRs were grouped using DBSCAN, and TCRdist sequence similarity was added for clustering within HLA-allele-positive subsets. Repertoires with fewer than 30,000 or more than 120,000 public chains, plus five repertoires with anomalous nucleotide sharing, were excluded from co-occurrence clustering. TCRdb's version of the immuneACCESS table is confined to in-frame rearrangements and falls short of the full clone set. An unresolved V gene accounts for under half of the shortfall where checked; the remainder is of unknown origin. The DNA was the basis for D and trimming; V, J and clone size are from that table. Recorded for this sample are over 150,000 clones; 80% of them occurred a single time. Approximately 4.8% of the sample is held by the ten biggest clonotypes.

Notes on this clone: Its specific antigen is unknown. Base-call qualities are not available, and no considerably larger clone is one nucleotide away.

The cohort was made up of several hundred healthy bone marrow donors. All cohort members were sampled while nominally healthy, although unrecorded immune exposures were likely present. The donor was CMV seronegative and was included in the group of a few hundred seronegative cohort members. Each donor provided a peripheral blood sample, and peripheral blood mononuclear cells were used for TCR beta sequencing. Genomic DNA was extracted from the blood cell samples with the Qiagen DNeasy Blood Extraction Kit. This clonotype was sampled from a man under 40 in good health and CMV-seronegative. Sequencing was performed on PBMCs. The receptor chain draws on TRBV6-6 and TRBJ2-7; the D gene cannot be named for sure. For the CDR3, the sequence is CASSYGPRYEQYF. Read as DNA, the sequence is TGTGCCAGCAGTTACGGCCCACGTTACGAGCAGTACTTC.